This T cell receptor (beta chain) stems from a study of CD8 T cells in ankylosing spondylitis. General study results and limits: For ankylosing spondylitis blood, a TCR beta motif of seven to nine highly homologous variants appeared characteristic.

This clonotype was counted only a few times. The antigen remains unidentified. Generation of TCR beta libraries employed quantitative 5'-RACE incorporating molecular barcodes. MiXCR was run by TCRdb on the 5' RACE reads, yielding one entry per CDR3 protein. The sample includes roughly 350,000 distinct CDR3 sequences, 6.5% to 10% seen only once; the top ten take less than 15%. Germline V CDR1 and CDR2: DFQATT, SNEGSKA (reference sequence). The CDR3 loop spans 17 amino acids. J was trimmed by 0 bases and V by 3 bases; bases with no gene match: 8. Sequencing input: blood, either unsorted or a sorted T cell fraction (not recorded which). The chain uses TRBV20-1 and TRBJ2-1; the match to TRBD2 covers 10 bases. This TCR came from a male donor with ankylosing spondylitis. In nucleotides, the CDR3 is TGCAGTGCTAGGGCGGCTAGCGGGAGATTCTCCTACAATGAGCAGTTCTTC. Protein product: CSARAASGRFSYNEQFF.